This T cell receptor (beta chain) is from a study of shared clonotypes between healthy human individuals. About the research overall: Samples came from a couple of female and three male donors aged 18 to 49. Study-wide findings and caveats: Expectations were that clonotype sharing among donors would be affected by sequencing depth.

Input per replicate PCR of unsorted PBMC was 300 ng DNA, corresponding to roughly 28,000 T cell genomes. Sequencing used immunoSEQ multiplex PCR; TCRdb keeps in-frame clones, though not all of them. The sample has 400,000 to 550,000 clones, roughly 78% seen once. This clone was counted at least ten times. What it binds is unknown. V lost 6 bases to trimming and J lost 5 bases, with 16 bases between them. This CDR3 region has 14 residues. Germline V gene data show CDR1 as SNHLY and CDR2 as FYNNEI. Sequencing was performed on PBMCs. The V gene is TRBV2, the J gene TRBJ2-5; D unresolved. The TCR sequence derives from a woman aged 40 to 50 in good health. Some clones in this sample may be carry-over from other donors' samples. The CDR3 DNA reads as TGTGCCAGCAGCTCTCAAGGGAAAGCGGAGACCCAGTACTTC. This gives the protein CASSSQGKAETQYF.